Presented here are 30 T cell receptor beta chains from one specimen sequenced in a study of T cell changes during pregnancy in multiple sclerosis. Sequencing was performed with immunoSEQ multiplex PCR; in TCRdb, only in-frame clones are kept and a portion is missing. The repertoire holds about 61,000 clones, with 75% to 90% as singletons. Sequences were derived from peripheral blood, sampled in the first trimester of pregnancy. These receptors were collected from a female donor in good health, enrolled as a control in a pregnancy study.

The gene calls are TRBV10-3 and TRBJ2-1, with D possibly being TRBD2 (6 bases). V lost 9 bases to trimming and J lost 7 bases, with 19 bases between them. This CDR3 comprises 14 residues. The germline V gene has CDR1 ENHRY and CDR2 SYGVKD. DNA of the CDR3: TGTGCCATACGTGACACTGGTCGGGGGAATGAGCAGTTCTTC. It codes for CAIRDTGRGNEQFF.

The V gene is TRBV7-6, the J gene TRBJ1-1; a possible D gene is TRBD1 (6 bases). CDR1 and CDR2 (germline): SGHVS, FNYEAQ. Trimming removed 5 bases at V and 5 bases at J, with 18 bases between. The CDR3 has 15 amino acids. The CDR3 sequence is CASSPGGGARTEAFF. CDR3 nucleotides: TGTGCCAGCAGCCCGGGTGGGGGGGCGAGAACTGAAGCTTTCTTT.

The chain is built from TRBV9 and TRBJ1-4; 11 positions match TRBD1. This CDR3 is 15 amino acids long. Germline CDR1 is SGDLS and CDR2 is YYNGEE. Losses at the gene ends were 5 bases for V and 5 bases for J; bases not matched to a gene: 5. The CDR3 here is CASSAGTGGNEKLFF. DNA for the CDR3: TGTGCCAGCAGTGCCGGGACAGGGGGAAATGAAAAACTGTTTTTT.

DNA of the CDR3: TGCGCCAGCAGCCTCTCATATGGTGCGGACGAGCAGTACTTC. The encoded protein is CASSLSYGADEQYF. The chain couples TRBV4-3 to TRBJ2-7; unclear D gene. V lost 4 bases, J lost 5 bases, and 15 bases lay in between. CDR1 is LGHNA and CDR2 is YSLEER in the germline V gene. The CDR3 runs 14 residues.

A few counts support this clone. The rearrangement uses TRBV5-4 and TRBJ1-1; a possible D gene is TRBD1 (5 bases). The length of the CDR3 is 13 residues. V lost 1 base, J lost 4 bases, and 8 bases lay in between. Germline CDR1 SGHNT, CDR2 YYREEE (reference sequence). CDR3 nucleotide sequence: TGTGCCAGCAGCTTGATGGGGGGCACTGAAGCTTTCTTT. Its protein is CASSLMGGTEAFF.

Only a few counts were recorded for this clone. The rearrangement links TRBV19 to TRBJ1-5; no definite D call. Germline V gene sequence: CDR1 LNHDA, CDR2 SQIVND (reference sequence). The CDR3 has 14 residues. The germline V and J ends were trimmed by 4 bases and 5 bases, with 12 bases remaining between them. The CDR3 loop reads CASSTGIADQPQHF. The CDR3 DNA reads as TGTGCCAGTAGTACCGGGATCGCGGATCAGCCCCAGCATTTT.

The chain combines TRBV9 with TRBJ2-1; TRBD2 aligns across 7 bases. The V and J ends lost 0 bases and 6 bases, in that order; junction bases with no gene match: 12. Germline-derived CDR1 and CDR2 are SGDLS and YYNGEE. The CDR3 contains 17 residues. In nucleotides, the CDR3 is TGTGCCAGCAGCGTAGGTGGTGGGAGGGACGCTGCCAATGAGCAGTTCTTC. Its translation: CASSVGGGRDAANEQFF.

The CDR3 here is CATSLAGGGGQPQHF. The CDR3 nucleotides are TGTGCCACCAGTTTGGCCGGGGGGGGCGGTCAGCCCCAGCATTTT. The genes are TRBV15 and TRBJ1-5; the D gene is possibly TRBD1 (6 bases). Germline V gene sequence: CDR1 LNHNV, CDR2 YYDKDF (reference sequence). Trimming cost V 6 bases and J 6 bases, with 18 bases left between them. CDR3 length: 15 amino acids.

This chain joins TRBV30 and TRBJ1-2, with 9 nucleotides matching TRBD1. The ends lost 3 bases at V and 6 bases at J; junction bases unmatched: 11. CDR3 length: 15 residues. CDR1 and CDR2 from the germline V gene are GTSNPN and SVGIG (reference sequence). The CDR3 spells CAWSLLQGAINGYTF. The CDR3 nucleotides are TGTGCCTGGAGCTTACTACAGGGGGCGATTAATGGCTACACCTTC.

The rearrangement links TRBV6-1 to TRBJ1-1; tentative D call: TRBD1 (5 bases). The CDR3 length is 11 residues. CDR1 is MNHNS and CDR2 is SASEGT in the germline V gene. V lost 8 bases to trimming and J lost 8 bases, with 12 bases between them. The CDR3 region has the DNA TGTGCCAGCCTCAGGGTTTGGGAAGCTTTCTTT. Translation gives CASLRVWEAFF.

The CDR3 region has the DNA TGTGCCAGCAGCGTCGGGACTAGCGGGGGAACCTACGAGCAGTACTTC. This encodes CASSVGTSGGTYEQYF. V gene TRBV9 combines with J gene TRBJ2-7, with 14 bases aligning to TRBD2. The CDR3 is made up of 16 amino acids. CDR1 is SGDLS and CDR2 is YYNGEE in the germline V gene. Unmatched junction bases numbered 3, after V lost 2 bases and J lost 2 bases. The full variable domain, with the rest looked up from reference TRBV9 and TRBJ2-7, is DSGVTQTPKHLITATGQRVTLRCSPRSGDLSVYWYQQSLDQGLQFLIQYYNGEERAKGNILERFSAQQFPDLHSELNLSSLELGDSALYFCASSVGTSGGTYEQYFGPGTRLTVT.

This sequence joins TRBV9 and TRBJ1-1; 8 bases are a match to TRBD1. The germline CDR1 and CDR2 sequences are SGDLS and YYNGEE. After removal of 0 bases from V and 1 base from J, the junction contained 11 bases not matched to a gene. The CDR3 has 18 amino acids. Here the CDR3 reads CASSVGTGRLPGNTEAFF. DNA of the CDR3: TGTGCCAGCAGCGTAGGGACAGGGCGACTTCCCGGGAACACTGAAGCTTTCTTT. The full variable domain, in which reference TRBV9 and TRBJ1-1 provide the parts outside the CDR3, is DSGVTQTPKHLITATGQRVTLRCSPRSGDLSVYWYQQSLDQGLQFLIQYYNGEERAKGNILERFSAQQFPDLHSELNLSSLELGDSALYFCASSVGTGRLPGNTEAFFGQGTRLTVV.

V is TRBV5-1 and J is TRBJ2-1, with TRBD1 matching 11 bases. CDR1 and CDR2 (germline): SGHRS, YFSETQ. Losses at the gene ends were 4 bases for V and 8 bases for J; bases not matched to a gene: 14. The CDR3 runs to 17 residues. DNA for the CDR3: TGCGCCAGCAGCATTCCCCGACCGGGACAGGGGGTGGATGAGCAGTTCTTC. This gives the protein CASSIPRPGQGVDEQFF.

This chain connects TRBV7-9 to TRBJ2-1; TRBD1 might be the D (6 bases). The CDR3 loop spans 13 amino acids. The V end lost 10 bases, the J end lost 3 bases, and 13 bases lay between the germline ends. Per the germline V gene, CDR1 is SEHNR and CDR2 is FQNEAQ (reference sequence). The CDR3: CATRDNVYNEQFF. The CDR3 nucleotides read TGTGCCACCCGGGACAATGTCTACAATGAGCAGTTCTTC.

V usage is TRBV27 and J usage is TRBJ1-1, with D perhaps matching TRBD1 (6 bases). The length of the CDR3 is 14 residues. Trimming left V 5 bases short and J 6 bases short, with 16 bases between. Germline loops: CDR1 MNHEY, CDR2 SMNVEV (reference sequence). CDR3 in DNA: TGTGCCAGCAGTAGACAGGTCGGATTAGCTGAAGCTTTCTTT. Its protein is CASSRQVGLAEAFF.

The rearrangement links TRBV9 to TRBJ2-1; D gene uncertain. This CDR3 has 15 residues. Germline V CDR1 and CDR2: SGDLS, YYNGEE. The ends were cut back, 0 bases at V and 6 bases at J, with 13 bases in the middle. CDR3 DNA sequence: TGTGCCAGCAGCGTAGCCGGTGAACTAATCAATGAGCAGTTCTTC. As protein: CASSVAGELINEQFF.

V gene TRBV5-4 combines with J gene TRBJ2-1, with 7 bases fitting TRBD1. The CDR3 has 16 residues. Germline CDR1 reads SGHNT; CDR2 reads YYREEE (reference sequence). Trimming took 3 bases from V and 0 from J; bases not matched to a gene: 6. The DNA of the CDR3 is TGTGCCAGCAGCTGGGCAGGGGGAAGCTCCTACAATGAGCAGTTCTTC. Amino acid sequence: CASSWAGGSSYNEQFF.

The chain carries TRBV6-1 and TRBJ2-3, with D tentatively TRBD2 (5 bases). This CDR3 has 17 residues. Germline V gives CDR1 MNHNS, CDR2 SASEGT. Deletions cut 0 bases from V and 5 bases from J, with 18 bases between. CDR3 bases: TGTGCCAGCAGTGAAGCGAGGGCTAACCCCGCGGTAGATACGCAGTATTTT. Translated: CASSEARANPAVDTQYF.

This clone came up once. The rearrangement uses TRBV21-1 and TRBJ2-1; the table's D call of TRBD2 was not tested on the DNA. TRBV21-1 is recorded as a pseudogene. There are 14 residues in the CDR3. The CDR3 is CASSKVRGGDEQFF. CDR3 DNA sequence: TGTGCCAGCAGCAAAGTGCGGGGGGGCGATGAGCAGTTCTTC.

The chain's CDR3 is CASSSYRGTGELFF. The CDR3 DNA reads TGTGCCAGCAGCTCATACAGGGGAACCGGGGAGCTGTTTTTT. The chain links TRBV7-9 to TRBJ2-2, with 7 bases aligning to TRBD1. Trimming took 4 bases from V and 5 from J; bases not matched to a gene: 4. This CDR3 has 14 amino acids. The germline CDR1 and CDR2 sequences are SEHNR and FQNEAQ (reference sequence). Variable domain in full (rest from reference TRBV7-9 and TRBJ2-2): DTGVSQNPRHKITKRGQNVTFRCDPISEHNRLYWYRQTLGQGPEFLTYFQNEAQLEKSRLLSDRFSAERPKGSFSTLEIQRTEQGDSAMYLCASSSYRGTGELFFGEGSRLTVL.

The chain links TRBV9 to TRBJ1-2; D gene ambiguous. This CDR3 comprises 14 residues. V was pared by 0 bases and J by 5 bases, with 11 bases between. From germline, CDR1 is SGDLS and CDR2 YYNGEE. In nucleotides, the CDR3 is TGTGCCAGCAGCGTAGACCGAGCGGGATATGGCTACACCTTC. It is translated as CASSVDRAGYGYTF.

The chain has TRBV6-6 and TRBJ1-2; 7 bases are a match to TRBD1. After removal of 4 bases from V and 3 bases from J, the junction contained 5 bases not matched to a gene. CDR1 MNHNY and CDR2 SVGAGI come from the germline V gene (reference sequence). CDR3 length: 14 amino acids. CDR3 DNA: TGTGCCAGCAGTTTCCGGGACAGACACTATGGCTACACCTTC. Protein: CASSFRDRHYGYTF.

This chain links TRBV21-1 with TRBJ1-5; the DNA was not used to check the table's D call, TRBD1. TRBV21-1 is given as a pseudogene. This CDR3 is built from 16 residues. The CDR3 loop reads CASSNDRGRGGQPQHF. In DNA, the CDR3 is TGTGCCAGCAGCAATGACAGGGGGCGCGGGGGACAGCCCCAGCATTTT.

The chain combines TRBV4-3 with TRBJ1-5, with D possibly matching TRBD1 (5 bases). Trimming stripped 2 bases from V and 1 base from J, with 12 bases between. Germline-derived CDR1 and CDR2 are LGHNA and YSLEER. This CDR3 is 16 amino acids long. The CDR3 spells CASSQTHRISNQPQHF. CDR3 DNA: TGCGCCAGCAGCCAAACCCACAGGATAAGCAATCAGCCCCAGCATTTT.

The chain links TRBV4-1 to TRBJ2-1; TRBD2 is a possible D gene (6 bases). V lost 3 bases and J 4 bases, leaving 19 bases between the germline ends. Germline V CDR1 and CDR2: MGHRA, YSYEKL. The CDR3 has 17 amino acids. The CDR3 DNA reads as TGCGCCAGCAGCCAGGTCTTAGGAGGGGCTAATTACAATGAGCAGTTCTTC. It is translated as CASSQVLGGANYNEQFF.

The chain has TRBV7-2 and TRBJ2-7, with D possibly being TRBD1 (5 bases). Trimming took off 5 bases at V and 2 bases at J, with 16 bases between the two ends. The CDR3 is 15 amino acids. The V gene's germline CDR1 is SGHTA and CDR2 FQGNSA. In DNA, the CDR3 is TGTGCCAGCAGCCCCCAGGGCGTGGGAACCTACGAGCAGTACTTC. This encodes CASSPQGVGTYEQYF. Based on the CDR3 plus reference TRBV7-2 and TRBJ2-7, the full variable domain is GAGVSQSPSNKVTEKGKDVELRCDPISGHTALYWYRQSLGQGLEFLIYFQGNSAPDKSGLPSDRFSAERTGGSVSTLTIQRTQQEDSAVYLCASSPQGVGTYEQYFGPGTRLTVT.

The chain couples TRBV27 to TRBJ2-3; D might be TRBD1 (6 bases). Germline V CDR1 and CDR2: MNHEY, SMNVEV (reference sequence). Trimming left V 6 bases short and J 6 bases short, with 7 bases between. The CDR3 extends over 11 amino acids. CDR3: CASRQGDTQYF. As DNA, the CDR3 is TGTGCCAGCAGGCAGGGGGATACGCAGTATTTT.

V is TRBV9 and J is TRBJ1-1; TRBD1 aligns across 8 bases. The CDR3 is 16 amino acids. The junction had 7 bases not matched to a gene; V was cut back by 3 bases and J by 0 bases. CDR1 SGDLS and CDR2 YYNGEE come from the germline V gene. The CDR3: CASSELRTGLNTEAFF. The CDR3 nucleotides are TGTGCCAGCAGCGAACTCCGGACAGGGTTGAACACTGAAGCTTTCTTT.

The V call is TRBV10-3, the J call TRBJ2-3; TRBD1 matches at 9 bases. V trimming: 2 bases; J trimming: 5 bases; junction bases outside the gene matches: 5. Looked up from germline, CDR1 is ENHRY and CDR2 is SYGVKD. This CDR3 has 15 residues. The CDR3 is CAISEGTGWGDTQYF. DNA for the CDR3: TGTGCCATCAGTGAGGGGACAGGGTGGGGAGATACGCAGTATTTT.

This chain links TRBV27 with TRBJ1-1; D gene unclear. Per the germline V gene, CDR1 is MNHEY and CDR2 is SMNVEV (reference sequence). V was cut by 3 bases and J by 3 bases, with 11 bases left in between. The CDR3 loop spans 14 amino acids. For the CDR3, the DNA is TGTGCCAGCAGTTTTTGGCAGTCCGACACTGAAGCTTTCTTT. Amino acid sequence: CASSFWQSDTEAFF.